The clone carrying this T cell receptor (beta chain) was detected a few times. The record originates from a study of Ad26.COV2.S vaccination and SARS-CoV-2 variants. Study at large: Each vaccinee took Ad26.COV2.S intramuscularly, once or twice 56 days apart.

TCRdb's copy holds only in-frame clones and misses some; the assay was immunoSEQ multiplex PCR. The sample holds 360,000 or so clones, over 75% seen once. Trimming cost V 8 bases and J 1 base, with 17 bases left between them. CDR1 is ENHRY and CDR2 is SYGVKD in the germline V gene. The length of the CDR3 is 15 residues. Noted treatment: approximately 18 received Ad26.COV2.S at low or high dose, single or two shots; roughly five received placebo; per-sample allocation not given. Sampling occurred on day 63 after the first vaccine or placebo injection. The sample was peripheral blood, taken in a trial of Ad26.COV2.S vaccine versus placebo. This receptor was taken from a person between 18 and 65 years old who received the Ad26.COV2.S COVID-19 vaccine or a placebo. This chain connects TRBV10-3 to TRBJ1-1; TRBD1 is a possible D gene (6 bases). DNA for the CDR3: TGTGCCATCGCCCCCCTCCGGACAGCGAACACTGAAGCTTTCTTT. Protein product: CAIAPLRTANTEAFF.